The clone carrying this T cell receptor (beta chain) was seen a few times. This entry belongs to a study of T cells in Graves' hyperthyroidism and ophthalmopathy. It was RNA transcripts that yielded the amplified TCR beta CDR3 regions. With the HTBI primer set, the TCR CDR3 went through a first round of RT-PCR. TCRdb processed the multiplex PCR reads anew with MiXCR; each CDR3 protein has one entry. This repertoire shows 490,000 or so distinct CDR3 sequences, just under 20% found once; its top ten account for roughly 44%. This CDR3 has 14 amino acids. Germline V gene lookup returns CDR1 WSHSY and CDR2 SAAADI. Unmatched junction bases numbered 4, after V lost 8 bases and J lost 0 bases.

The TCR comes from a man between 40 and 49 years old with Graves' ophthalmopathy. The V gene is TRBV10-2, the J gene TRBJ2-1, with 7 bases identical to TRBD2. The sample consisted of blood. CDR3 nucleotide sequence: TGCGCCAGCGGGGGGGGGAGCTCCTACAATGAGCAGTTCTTC. Protein sequence: CASGGGSSYNEQFF.